The 24 T cell receptor beta chains given below trace back to one sample, sequenced in a study of shared clonotypes between healthy human individuals. The repertoire was sequenced with immunoSEQ multiplex PCR; TCRdb's copy has only in-frame clones and lacks some. The sample includes 1.5 million to 2.5 million clones, 85% to 95% of them seen just once. Terminally differentiated effector memory CD45RA+ cells were excluded by CCR7 positive selection of CD45RO-negative cells. The sequencing sample was made of naive CD8+ T cells sorted from blood. Receptors originate from a man younger than 35 in good health.

V usage is TRBV5-6 and J usage is TRBJ2-7, with D perhaps matching TRBD2 (5 bases). Germline V gives CDR1 SGHDT, CDR2 YYEEEE. The CDR3 covers 13 residues. The V gene lost 0 bases and the J gene lost 9 bases, with 13 bases spanning the gap. CDR3 coding DNA: TGTGCCAGCAGCTTGGTGGGTGGGGAGTTGCAGTACTTC. Translation: CASSLVGGELQYF.

This chain connects TRBV4-1 to TRBJ2-7, with D perhaps assigned TRBD1 or TRBD2 (6 bases each). V was trimmed by 4 bases and J by 3 bases, leaving 22 bases between them. CDR3 length: 17 amino acids. The germline V gene encodes CDR1 MGHRA and CDR2 YSYEKL. CDR3 nucleotide sequence: TGCGCCAGCAGCCCACTACGTCGGGGGCTAGAAGACTACGAGCAGTACTTC. Amino acid sequence: CASSPLRRGLEDYEQYF.

The chain couples TRBV27 to TRBJ2-4; D call uncertain. V was clipped by 3 bases and J by 7 bases, with 10 bases between them. Germline assignment: CDR1 MNHEY and CDR2 SMNVEV (reference sequence). The CDR3 totals 13 residues. The CDR3: CASSLDAWNIQYF. The DNA of the CDR3 is TGTGCCAGCAGTTTGGACGCGTGGAACATTCAGTACTTC.

This clone was seen just once. The J gene is TRBJ1-2, the V gene TRBV5-6; 7 bases fit TRBD1. The length of the CDR3 is 14 residues. Germline V CDR1 and CDR2: SGHDT, YYEEEE. V dropped 0 bases and J dropped 4; count of bases not matched to a gene: 3. The CDR3 DNA reads TGTGCCAGCAGCTTGGTGACAGGGATCTATGGCTACACCTTC. It translates to CASSLVTGIYGYTF.

CDR3 residues: CASSNSGSSSYNEQFF. The DNA of the CDR3 is TGTGCCAGCAGCAACAGCGGGAGCTCGTCTTACAATGAGCAGTTCTTC. The rearrangement uses TRBV11-2 and TRBJ2-1; 8 positions match TRBD2. Unmatched junction bases numbered 10, after V lost 5 bases and J lost 4 bases. The V gene's germline CDR1 is SGHAT and CDR2 FQNNGV. The CDR3 contains 16 residues.

On this clone itself: The junction does not match germline at one end; this may be a read error. The gene calls are TRBV7-7 and TRBJ2-1; D perhaps matches TRBD2 (5 bases). Germline V gene data show CDR1 as SSHAT and CDR2 as FNYEAQ (reference sequence). The CDR3 has 14 amino acids. CDR3 sequence: CASSLSASGNEQFF. The CDR3 DNA sequence: TGTGCTAGCAGCCTTAGCGCCTCTGGTAATGAGCAGTTCTTC. The full variable domain, its missing parts supplied by reference TRBV7-7 and TRBJ2-1, is GAGVSQSPRYKVTKRGQDVTLRCDPISSHATLYWYQQALGQGPEFLTYFNYEAQPDKSGLPSDRFSAERPEGSISTLTIQRTEQRDSAMYRCASSLSASGNEQFFGPGTRLTVL.

This chain links TRBV5-4 with TRBJ2-2, with TRBD2 identical over 11 bases. The CDR3 runs 15 residues. From germline, CDR1 is SGHNT and CDR2 YYREEE (reference sequence). V was clipped by 5 bases and J by 4 bases; unmatched bases: 4. The CDR3 DNA sequence: TGTGCCAGCAGACCGGGACTAGCGGCCACCGGGGAGCTGTTTTTT. This encodes CASRPGLAATGELFF. Together with reference TRBV5-4 and TRBJ2-2, the CDR3 gives the full variable domain: ETGVTQSPTHLIKTRGQQVTLRCSSQSGHNTVSWYQQALGQGPQFIFQYYREEENGRGNFPPRFSGLQFPNYSSELNVNALELDDSALYLCASRPGLAATGELFFGEGSRLTVL.

The chain combines TRBV4-3 with TRBJ2-3; no definite D call. The V gene lost 5 bases and the J gene lost 2 bases, with 17 bases spanning the gap. The germline CDR1 and CDR2 sequences are LGHNA and YSLEER. The CDR3 spans 16 residues. The CDR3 loop is CASSAVVFPDTDTQYF. For the CDR3, the DNA is TGCGCCAGCAGCGCAGTCGTATTCCCCGACACAGATACGCAGTATTTT.

The chain links TRBV7-2 to TRBJ2-1; D ambiguous. The CDR3 is made up of 15 amino acids. In germline, CDR1 is SGHTA, CDR2 FQGNSA. Trimming pared 2 bases from V and 8 bases from J, leaving 16 bases between. For the CDR3, the DNA is TGTGCCAGCAGCTTATGGGTCCTAGGGTTTGATGAGCAGTTCTTC. Its translation is CASSLWVLGFDEQFF.

To note about this clone: The sample carries other DNA sequences with the same CDR3. The rearrangement joins TRBV15 to TRBJ2-7; 9 nucleotides align to TRBD2. Germline loops: CDR1 LNHNV, CDR2 YYDKDF (reference sequence). The length of the CDR3 is 14 residues. After removal of 1 base from V and 3 bases from J, the junction contained 1 base not matched to a gene. The CDR3 coding sequence is TGTGCCACCAGCAGAGGAGCGGGGGGCTACGAGCAGTACTTC. This translates into CATSRGAGGYEQYF.

The chain employs TRBV6-5 and TRBJ2-2, with 8 bases fitting TRBD1. The germline gives CDR1 MNHEY, CDR2 SVGAGI. V trimming: 4 bases; J trimming: 3 bases; junction bases outside the gene matches: 7. The CDR3 has 16 amino acids. The CDR3 sequence: CASSFSTGEYTGELFF. DNA of the CDR3: TGTGCCAGCAGTTTCTCGACAGGGGAATACACCGGGGAGCTGTTTTTT.

The gene calls are TRBV20-1 and TRBJ2-3; no clear D. CDR3 length: 11 amino acids. V lost 6 bases, J lost 2 bases, and 6 bases lay in between. CDR1 is DFQATT and CDR2 is SNEGSKA in the germline V gene (reference sequence). CDR3 sequence: CSAYYTDTQYF. For the CDR3, the DNA is TGCAGTGCGTATTACACAGATACGCAGTATTTT.

A single count supports this clone. This sequence joins TRBV5-4 and TRBJ2-1, with D possibly matching TRBD2 (5 bases). CDR1 is SGHNT and CDR2 is YYREEE in the germline V gene (reference sequence). The CDR3 spans 14 residues. V was clipped by 2 bases and J by 7 bases, with 13 bases between them. The CDR3 loop is CASSFGPRGNEQFF. CDR3 nucleotide sequence: TGTGCCAGCAGCTTCGGCCCCCGGGGTAATGAGCAGTTCTTC.

The V and J genes are TRBV5-6 and TRBJ2-5, with 16 bases that match TRBD2. This CDR3 spans 16 amino acids. Germline V gene sequence: CDR1 SGHDT, CDR2 YYEEEE. V was clipped by 5 bases and J by 2 bases; unmatched bases: 3. The CDR3 loop reads CASRLGLAGGQETQYF. As DNA, the CDR3 is TGTGCCAGCAGACTGGGACTAGCGGGGGGGCAAGAGACCCAGTACTTC.

As to this clone: At the DNA level, this CDR3 is encoded by other sequences in the same sample as well. The chain uses TRBV11-2 and TRBJ2-7; D not certain. Trimming pared 1 base from V and 3 bases from J, leaving 7 bases between. CDR1 is SGHAT and CDR2 is FQNNGV in the germline V gene. The length of the CDR3 is 13 residues. The CDR3 DNA sequence: TGTGCCAGCAGCTTAGTCAGTAGCTACGAGCAGTACTTC. Protein: CASSLVSSYEQYF. Full variable domain (missing parts from reference TRBV11-2 and TRBJ2-7): EAGVAQSPRYKIIEKRQSVAFWCNPISGHATLYWYQQILGQGPKLLIQFQNNGVVDDSQLPKDRFSAERLKGVDSTLKIQPAKLEDSAVYLCASSLVSSYEQYFGPGTRLTVT.

As concerns this clone: Different DNA sequences within this sample yield the same CDR3. DNA of the CDR3: TGTGCCAGCAGTGAATTGGGACAACCCTACGAGCAGTACTTC. Translating gives CASSELGQPYEQYF. J is TRBJ2-7 and V is TRBV2; possible D gene TRBD1, 6 bases. The ends were cut back, 2 bases at V and 2 bases at J, with 10 bases in the middle. The CDR3 length is 14 residues. Per the germline V gene, CDR1 is SNHLY and CDR2 is FYNNEI.

Comments on this clone: Different DNA sequences within this sample yield the same CDR3. The chain employs TRBV30 and TRBJ1-6, with TRBD1 matching over 8 bases. J gave up 9 bases and V 3 bases, and 4 bases lay outside the gene matches. The V gene's germline CDR1 is GTSNPN and CDR2 SVGIG (reference sequence). This CDR3 has 13 residues. This CDR3 reads CAWSGQGGSPLHF. Here the CDR3 DNA reads TGTGCCTGGAGCGGACAGGGTGGTTCACCCCTCCACTTT.

This chain connects TRBV4-2 to TRBJ1-5, with a tentative D call TRBD1 (6 bases). Per germline, CDR1 LGHNA and CDR2 YNFKEQ. V was pared by 1 base and J by 5 bases, with 15 bases between. This CDR3 is 16 amino acids long. The DNA of the CDR3 is TGTGCCAGCAGCCAAGGCCTGGGGGCAGAAGATCAGCCCCAGCATTTT. Its translation: CASSQGLGAEDQPQHF.

A note on this clone: One junction end does not reproduce the germline sequence, and a read error may be involved. The chain carries TRBV9 and TRBJ1-2, with 8 bases matching TRBD1. The CDR3 sequence is 16 residues long. Per germline, CDR1 SGDLS and CDR2 YYNGEE. In nucleotides, the CDR3 is TGTGCCAGCAGCCTTACCCCAGGACAGGGAATGGATGGCTGCACCTTC. Protein sequence: CASSLTPGQGMDGCTF.

The chain uses TRBV6-1 and TRBJ1-5, with D perhaps TRBD1 (6 bases). CDR3 length equals 15 residues. V lost 11 bases, J lost 2 bases, and 19 bases lay in between. CDR1 is MNHNS, CDR2 SASEGT, per germline. Here the CDR3 reads CAARGHPLGNQPQHF. As DNA, the CDR3 is TGTGCCGCTAGGGGACACCCACTGGGCAATCAGCCCCAGCATTTT.

The gene calls are TRBV27 and TRBJ2-7; D not certain. CDR1 and CDR2 from the germline V gene are MNHEY and SMNVEV (reference sequence). The CDR3 is 15 residues long. With 4 bases removed from V and 2 bases from J, the gap between germline ends came to 15 bases. The DNA for the CDR3 is TGTGCCAGCAGTTCGGACGCAACGACGACCTACGAGCAGTACTTC. It specifies CASSSDATTTYEQYF.

The rearrangement joins TRBV7-9 to TRBJ2-1, with 7 bases that match TRBD2. The CDR3 covers 13 residues. Germline V CDR1 and CDR2: SEHNR, FQNEAQ (reference sequence). V was pared by 5 bases and J by 10 bases, with 8 bases of the junction left unmatched. The CDR3 coding sequence is TGTGCCAGCAGCCCTCAGACTAGCCCGGAGCAGTTCTTC. Amino acids: CASSPQTSPEQFF.

V is TRBV11-2 and J is TRBJ1-2; no definite D call. This CDR3 region has 14 residues. From germline, CDR1 is SGHAT and CDR2 FQNNGV. Trimming cost V 2 bases and J 3 bases, with 10 bases left between them. DNA for the CDR3: TGTGCCAGCAGCTTATACCAGCCCGACTATGGCTACACCTTC. Protein: CASSLYQPDYGYTF.

The chain combines TRBV9 with TRBJ1-5; no clear D. The CDR3 sequence is 14 residues long. Trimming removed 5 bases at V and 4 bases at J, with 13 bases between. In germline, CDR1 is SGDLS, CDR2 YYNGEE. The CDR3 nucleotides are TGTGCCAGCAGTAGAGGGTGGGGAAATCAGCCCCAGCATTTT. Protein product: CASSRGWGNQPQHF.